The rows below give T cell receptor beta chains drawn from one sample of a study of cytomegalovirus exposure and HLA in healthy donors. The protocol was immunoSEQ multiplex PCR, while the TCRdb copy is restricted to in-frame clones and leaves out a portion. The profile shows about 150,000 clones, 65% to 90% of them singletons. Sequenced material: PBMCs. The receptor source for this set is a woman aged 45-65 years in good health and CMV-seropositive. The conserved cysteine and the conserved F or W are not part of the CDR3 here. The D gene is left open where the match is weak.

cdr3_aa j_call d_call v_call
ASSPGQGSVGEAF TRBJ1-1 TRBD1 TRBV18
AISEPGQVTGPSGNTIY TRBJ1-3 . TRBV10-3
ASSSGGRNQPQH TRBJ1-5 TRBD1 TRBV7-8
ASSLTQTNTEAF TRBJ1-1 . TRBV28
SVVQTGSNEQF TRBJ2-1 . TRBV29-1
ASSQAIGTGHSSGANVLT TRBJ2-6 TRBD1 TRBV4-2
ASGLERGKQY TRBJ2-5 TRBD2 TRBV12-5
ASSMEGFGTEAF TRBJ1-1 . TRBV19
VTTPSGGAYEQY TRBJ2-7 TRBD2 TRBV2
ASSLESSYNSPLH TRBJ1-6 . TRBV5-6
ASRGGGTDTQY TRBJ2-3 . TRBV6-5
ASSYSTGQPQH TRBJ1-5 . TRBV6-6
AISEEGRGDTQY TRBJ2-3 . TRBV10-3
ASSLGYGQRMEQF TRBJ2-1 . TRBV7-9
ASSARTGLGANVLT TRBJ2-6 TRBD1 TRBV7-8
SSSKGTSGSYEQY TRBJ2-7 TRBD2 TRBV7-9
ASSFSDRSYEQY TRBJ2-7 TRBD1 TRBV7-9
ASSLDGGMYEQY TRBJ2-7 . TRBV5-1
ASQGQRLSYEQY TRBJ2-7 TRBD1 TRBV11-2
ASRGGQLSSYEQY TRBJ2-7 TRBD1 TRBV5-6
ASSRDNNYGYT TRBJ1-2 . TRBV6-1
AVRMGGNGYT TRBJ1-2 . TRBV10-3
ASSGVAGGSYNEQF TRBJ2-1 TRBD2 TRBV6-1
ASSERGNTIY TRBJ1-3 . TRBV6-1
ASSLMGGLAGTGANVLT TRBJ2-6 TRBD2 TRBV7-3
ASSLRWGDTQY TRBJ2-3 . TRBV27
ASSAAGEGYT TRBJ1-2 . TRBV9
ATRLPAASGLVQY TRBJ2-3 TRBD2 TRBV27
SVEAPPEHQY TRBJ2-7 . TRBV29-1
ASSNHLGQGGWVAEAF TRBJ1-1 TRBD1 TRBV19
ASSTLFASGGADTQY TRBJ2-3 TRBD2 TRBV19
ASSPQGGPGEKLF TRBJ1-4 . TRBV9
ASSRTGTGTYEQY TRBJ2-7 TRBD1 TRBV6-5
ASRHTRQGTIPRQRGEQY TRBJ2-7 . TRBV12-2
ASSEQATEAF TRBJ1-1 . TRBV12-5
ASSELGALGDEQF TRBJ2-1 . TRBV2
AWSKTGFQEQF TRBJ2-1 . TRBV30
ASSLSNYGYT TRBJ1-2 . TRBV5-1
ASSRSDTQY TRBJ2-3 . TRBV28
ASGFGGGDGTDTQY TRBJ2-3 . TRBV12-5
ASQRGGTDTQY TRBJ2-3 TRBD2 TRBV10-3
ASSATTSGEGTQY TRBJ2-3 TRBD2 TRBV6-4
ASSFGYGGFTDTQY TRBJ2-3 . TRBV27
ASSDGTGPAYNSPLH TRBJ1-6 TRBD1 TRBV6-1
ASKGTGPTYEQY TRBJ2-7 TRBD1 TRBV19
ASRSPGTGMGKLF TRBJ1-4 TRBD1 TRBV11-2
ASSFSSYEQY TRBJ2-7 . TRBV5-4
ASSTTGGDSYT TRBJ1-2 TRBD1 TRBV2
ASSASGGFLDTQY TRBJ2-3 TRBD2 TRBV9
ASSVNDGGPQH TRBJ1-5 . TRBV9
ASSPRGENYGYT TRBJ1-2 . TRBV5-1
ASSEARAGANVLT TRBJ2-6 . TRBV25-1
ASSQGGFVLAGGDTQY TRBJ2-3 TRBD2 TRBV4-2
ASSGTSGGSSTDTQY TRBJ2-3 TRBD2 TRBV9
ASSAWDSGNQPQH TRBJ1-5 TRBD1 TRBV27